In its sample, the clone carrying this T cell receptor (beta chain) was seen many times. One entry per CDR3 protein, called by TCRdb with MiXCR from the reads. The data show around 260,000 distinct CDR3 sequences, with over 20% seen just once and more than 11% held by the top ten. This CDR3 spans 14 amino acids. V lost 6 bases to trimming and J lost 4 bases, with 15 bases between them. The data belong to a study of T cell repertoires in cytomegalovirus infection. This receptor was taken from a human donor in good health (CMV status not recorded). Some clones in this sample may be carry-over from other donors' samples. Specimen: PBMCs. The chain links TRBV12-3 or TRBV12-4 to TRBJ1-2; D may be TRBD1 (5 bases). CDR3 region: CASSPSTGPYGYTF. The CDR3, as DNA: TGTGCCAGCAGCCCCTCCACAGGACCCTATGGCTACACCTTC.